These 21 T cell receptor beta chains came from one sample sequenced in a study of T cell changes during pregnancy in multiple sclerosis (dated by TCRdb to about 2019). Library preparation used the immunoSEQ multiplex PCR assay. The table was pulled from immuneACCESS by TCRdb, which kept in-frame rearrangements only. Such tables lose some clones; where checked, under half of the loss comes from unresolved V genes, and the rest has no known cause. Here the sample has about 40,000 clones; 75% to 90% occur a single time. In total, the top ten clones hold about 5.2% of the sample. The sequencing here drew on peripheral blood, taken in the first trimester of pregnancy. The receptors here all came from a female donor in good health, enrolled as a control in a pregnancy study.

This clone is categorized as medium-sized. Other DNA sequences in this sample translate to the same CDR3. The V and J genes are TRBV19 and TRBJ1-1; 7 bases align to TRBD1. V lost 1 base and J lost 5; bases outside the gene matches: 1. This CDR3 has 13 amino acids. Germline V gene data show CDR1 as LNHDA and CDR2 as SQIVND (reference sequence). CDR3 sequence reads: CASSIAQGTEAFF. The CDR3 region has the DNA TGTGCCAGTAGTATAGCACAGGGGACTGAAGCTTTCTTT.

CDR3 region: CASSFSRGGNQPQHF. CDR3 DNA sequence: TGTGCCAGCAGTTTTTCCAGGGGAGGCAATCAGCCCCAGCATTTT. This chain links TRBV27 with TRBJ1-5, with D perhaps matching TRBD1 (6 bases). Germline V gene lookup returns CDR1 MNHEY and CDR2 SMNVEV (reference sequence). This CDR3 spans 15 amino acids. Trimming left V 3 bases short and J 2 bases short, with 11 bases between.

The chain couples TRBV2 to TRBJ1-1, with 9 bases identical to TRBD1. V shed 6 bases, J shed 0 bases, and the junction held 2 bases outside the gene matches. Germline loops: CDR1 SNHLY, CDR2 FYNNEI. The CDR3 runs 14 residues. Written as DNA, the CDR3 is TGTGCCAGCAGGGACAGGGGTATGAACACTGAAGCTTTCTTT. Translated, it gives CASRDRGMNTEAFF.

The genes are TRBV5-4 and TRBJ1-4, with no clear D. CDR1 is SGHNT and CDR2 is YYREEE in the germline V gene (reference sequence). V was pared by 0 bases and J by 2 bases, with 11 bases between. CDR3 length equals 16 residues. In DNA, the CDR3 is TGTGCCAGCAGCTTGGCAGGAACTTACACTAATGAAAAACTGTTTTTT. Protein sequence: CASSLAGTYTNEKLFF.

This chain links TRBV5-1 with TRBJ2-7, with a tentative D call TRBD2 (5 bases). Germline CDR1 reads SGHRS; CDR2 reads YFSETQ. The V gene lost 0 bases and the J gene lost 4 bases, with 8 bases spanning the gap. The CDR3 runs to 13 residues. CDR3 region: CASSLAGMYEQYF. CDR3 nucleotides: TGCGCCAGCAGCTTGGCCGGGATGTACGAGCAGTACTTC.

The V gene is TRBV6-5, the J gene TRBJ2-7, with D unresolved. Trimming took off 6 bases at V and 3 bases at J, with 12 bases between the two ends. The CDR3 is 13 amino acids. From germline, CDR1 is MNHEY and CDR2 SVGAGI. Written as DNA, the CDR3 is TGTGCCAGCAGGGCTCTCCCAGGCTACGAGCAGTACTTC. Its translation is CASRALPGYEQYF.

The CDR3 sequence is CASSIQGAEKLFF. CDR3 in DNA: TGTGCCAGTAGTATCCAGGGGGCTGAAAAACTGTTTTTT. The chain is built from TRBV19 and TRBJ1-4; 8 nucleotides agree with TRBD1. Unmatched junction bases numbered 1, after V lost 3 bases and J lost 7 bases. From germline, CDR1 is LNHDA and CDR2 SQIVND (reference sequence). CDR3 length: 13 residues.

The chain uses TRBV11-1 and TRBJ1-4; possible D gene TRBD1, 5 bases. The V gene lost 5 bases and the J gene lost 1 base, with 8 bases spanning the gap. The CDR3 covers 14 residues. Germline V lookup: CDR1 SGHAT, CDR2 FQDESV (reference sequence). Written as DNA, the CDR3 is TGTGCCAGCAGCCTGACAGAAACTAATGAAAAACTGTTTTTT. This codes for CASSLTETNEKLFF.

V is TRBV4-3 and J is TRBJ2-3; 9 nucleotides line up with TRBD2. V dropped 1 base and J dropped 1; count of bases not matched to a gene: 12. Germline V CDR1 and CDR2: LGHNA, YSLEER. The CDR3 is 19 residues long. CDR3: CASSQGPGRGGGGTDTQYF. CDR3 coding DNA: TGCGCCAGCAGCCAAGGGCCTGGGCGGGGGGGAGGCGGCACAGATACGCAGTATTTT.

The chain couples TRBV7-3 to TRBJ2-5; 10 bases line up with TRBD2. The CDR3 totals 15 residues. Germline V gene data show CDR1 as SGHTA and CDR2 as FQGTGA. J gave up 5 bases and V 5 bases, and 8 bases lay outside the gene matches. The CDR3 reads CASSPSGRGYETQYF. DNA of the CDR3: TGTGCCAGCAGCCCTAGCGGGAGAGGTTACGAGACCCAGTACTTC. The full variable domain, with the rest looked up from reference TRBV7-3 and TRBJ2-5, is GAGVSQTPSNKVTEKGKYVELRCDPISGHTALYWYRQSLGQGPEFLIYFQGTGAADDSGLPNDRFFAVRPEGSVSTLKIQRTERGDSAVYLCASSPSGRGYETQYFGPGTRLLVL.

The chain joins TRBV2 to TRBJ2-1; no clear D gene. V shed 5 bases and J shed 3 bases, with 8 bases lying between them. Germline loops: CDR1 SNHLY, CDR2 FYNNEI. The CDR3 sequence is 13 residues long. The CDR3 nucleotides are TGTGCCAGCAGTCGAGAGTTCTACAATGAGCAGTTCTTC. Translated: CASSREFYNEQFF.

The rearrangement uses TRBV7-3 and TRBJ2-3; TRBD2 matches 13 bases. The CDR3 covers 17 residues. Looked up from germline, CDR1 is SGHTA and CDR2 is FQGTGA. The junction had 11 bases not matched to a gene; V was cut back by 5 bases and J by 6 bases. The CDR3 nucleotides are TGTGCCAGCAGCCAGTTGCCGGGACTAGCGGGGACGGATACGCAGTATTTT. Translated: CASSQLPGLAGTDTQYF.

DNA of the CDR3: TGTGCCAGCAGCTTAGTCGCAGGGGGACATGGCTACACCTTC. Amino acid sequence: CASSLVAGGHGYTF. The V call is TRBV7-9, the J call TRBJ1-2; 7 bases are a match to TRBD1. This CDR3 is built from 14 residues. With 1 base clipped from V and 6 bases from J, the junction kept 5 bases outside the gene matches. Germline CDR1 is SEHNR and CDR2 is FQNEAQ (reference sequence).

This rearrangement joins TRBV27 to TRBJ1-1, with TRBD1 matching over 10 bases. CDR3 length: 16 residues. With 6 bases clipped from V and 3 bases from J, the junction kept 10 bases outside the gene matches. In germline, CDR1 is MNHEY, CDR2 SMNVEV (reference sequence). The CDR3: CASSGQGGVWDTEAFF. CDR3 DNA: TGTGCCAGCAGCGGACAGGGGGGGGTCTGGGACACTGAAGCTTTCTTT.

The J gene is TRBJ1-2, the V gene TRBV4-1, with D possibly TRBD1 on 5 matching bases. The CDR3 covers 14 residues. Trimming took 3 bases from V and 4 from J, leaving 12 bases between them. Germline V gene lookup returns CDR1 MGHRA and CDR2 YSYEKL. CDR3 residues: CASSQDGRAYGYTF. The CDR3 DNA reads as TGCGCCAGCAGCCAGGACGGCAGGGCCTATGGCTACACCTTC.

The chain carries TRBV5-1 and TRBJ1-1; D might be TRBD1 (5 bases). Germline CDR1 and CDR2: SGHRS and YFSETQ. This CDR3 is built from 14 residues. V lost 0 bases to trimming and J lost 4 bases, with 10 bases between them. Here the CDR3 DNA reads TGCGCCAGCAGCTTGGGGCAGGGAAGCACTGAAGCTTTCTTT. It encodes CASSLGQGSTEAFF.

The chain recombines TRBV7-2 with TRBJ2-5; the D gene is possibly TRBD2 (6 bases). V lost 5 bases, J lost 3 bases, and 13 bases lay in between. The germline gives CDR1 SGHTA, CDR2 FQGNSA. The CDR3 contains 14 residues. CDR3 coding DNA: TGTGCCAGCAGCCCCCTCGGGGGTGAAGAGACCCAGTACTTC. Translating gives CASSPLGGEETQYF.

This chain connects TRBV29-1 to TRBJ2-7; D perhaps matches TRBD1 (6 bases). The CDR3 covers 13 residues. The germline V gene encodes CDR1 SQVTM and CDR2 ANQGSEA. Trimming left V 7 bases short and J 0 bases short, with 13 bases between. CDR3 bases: TGCAGCGGATCAACAGGGACCTCCTACGAGCAGTACTTC. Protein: CSGSTGTSYEQYF.

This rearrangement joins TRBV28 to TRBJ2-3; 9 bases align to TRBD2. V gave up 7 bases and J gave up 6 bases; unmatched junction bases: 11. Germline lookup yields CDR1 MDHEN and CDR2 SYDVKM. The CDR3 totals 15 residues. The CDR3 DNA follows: TGTGCCAGCACCCCCGGGGGACTAGCATCGGATACGCAGTATTTT. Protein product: CASTPGGLASDTQYF.

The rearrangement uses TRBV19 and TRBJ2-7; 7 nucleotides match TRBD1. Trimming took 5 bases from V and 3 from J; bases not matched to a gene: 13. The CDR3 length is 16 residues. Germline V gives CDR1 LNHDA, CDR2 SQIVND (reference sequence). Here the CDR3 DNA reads TGTGCCAGTAGTCCCCCGACAGGGTACTTTCTCTACGAGCAGTACTTC. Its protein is CASSPPTGYFLYEQYF.

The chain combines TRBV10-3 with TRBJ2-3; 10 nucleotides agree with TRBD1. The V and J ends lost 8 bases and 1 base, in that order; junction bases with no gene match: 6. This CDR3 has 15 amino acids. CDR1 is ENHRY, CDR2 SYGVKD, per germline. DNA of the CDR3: TGTGCCATCTTGCCCGGGACAGGGGGCACAGATACGCAGTATTTT. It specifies CAILPGTGGTDTQYF.